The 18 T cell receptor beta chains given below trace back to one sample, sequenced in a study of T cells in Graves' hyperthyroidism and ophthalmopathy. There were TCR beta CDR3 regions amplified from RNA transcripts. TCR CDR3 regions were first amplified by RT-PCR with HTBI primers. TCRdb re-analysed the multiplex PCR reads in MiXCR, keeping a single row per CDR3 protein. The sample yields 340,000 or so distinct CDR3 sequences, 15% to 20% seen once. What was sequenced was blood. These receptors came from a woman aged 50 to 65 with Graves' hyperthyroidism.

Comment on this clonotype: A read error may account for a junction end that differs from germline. The CDR3 DNA is TGTGCCAGCGGCGTAGCGCAGGACACTGAAGCTTTCTTT. Translation gives CASGVAQDTEAFF. The J gene is TRBJ1-1, the V gene TRBV9, with no clear D. CDR1 is SGDLS, CDR2 YYNGEE, per germline. The CDR3 loop spans 13 amino acids. Full variable domain (rest looked up from reference TRBV9 and TRBJ1-1): DSGVTQTPKHLITATGQRVTLRCSPRSGDLSVYWYQQSLDQGLQFLIQYYNGEERAKGNILERFSAQQFPDLHSELNLSSLELGDSALYFCASGVAQDTEAFFGQGTRLTVV.

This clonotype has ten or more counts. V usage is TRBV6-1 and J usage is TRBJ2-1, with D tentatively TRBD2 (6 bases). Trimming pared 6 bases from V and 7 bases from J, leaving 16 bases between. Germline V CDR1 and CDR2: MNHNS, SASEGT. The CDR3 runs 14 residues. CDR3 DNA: TGTGCCAGCAGCAGACTAGGGCCCGTGAATGAGCAGTTCTTC. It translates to CASSRLGPVNEQFF.

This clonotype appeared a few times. CDR3 sequence reads: CASSSRGASGGSTDTQYF. For the CDR3, the DNA is TGTGCCAGCAGCTCCCGCGGGGCTAGCGGGGGGAGCACAGATACGCAGTATTTT. The V and J genes are TRBV7-3 and TRBJ2-3, with 11 bases fitting TRBD2. Germline CDR1 is SGHTA and CDR2 is FQGTGA. This CDR3 comprises 18 residues. V trimming: 4 bases; J trimming: 0 bases; junction bases outside the gene matches: 9.

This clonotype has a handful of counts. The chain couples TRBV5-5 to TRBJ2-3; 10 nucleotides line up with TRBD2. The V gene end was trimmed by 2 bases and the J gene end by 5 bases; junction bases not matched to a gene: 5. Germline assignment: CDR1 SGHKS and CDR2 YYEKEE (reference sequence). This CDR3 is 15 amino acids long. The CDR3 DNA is TGTGCCAGCAGCTTTCTAGCGGGAGTCAGAGATACGCAGTATTTT. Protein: CASSFLAGVRDTQYF.

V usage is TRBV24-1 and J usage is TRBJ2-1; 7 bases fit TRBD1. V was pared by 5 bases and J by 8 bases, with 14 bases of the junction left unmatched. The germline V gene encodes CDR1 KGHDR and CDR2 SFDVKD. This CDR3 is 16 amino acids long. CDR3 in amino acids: CATSVRGQALRDEQFF. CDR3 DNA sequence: TGTGCCACCAGTGTCCGAGGACAGGCCCTTAGGGATGAGCAGTTCTTC.

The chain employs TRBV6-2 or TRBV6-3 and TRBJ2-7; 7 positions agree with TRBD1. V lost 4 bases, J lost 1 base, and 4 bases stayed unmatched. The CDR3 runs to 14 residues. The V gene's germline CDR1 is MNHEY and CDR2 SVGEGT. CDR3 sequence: CASSLTGQSYEQYF. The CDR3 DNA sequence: TGTGCCAGCAGTTTGACAGGGCAATCCTACGAGCAGTACTTC.

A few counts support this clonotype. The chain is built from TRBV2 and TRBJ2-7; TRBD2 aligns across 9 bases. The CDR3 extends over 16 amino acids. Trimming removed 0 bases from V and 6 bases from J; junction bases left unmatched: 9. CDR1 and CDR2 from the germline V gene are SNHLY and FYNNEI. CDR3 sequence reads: CASSEALASGKGEQYF. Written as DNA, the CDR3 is TGTGCCAGCAGTGAAGCGTTGGCTAGCGGGAAGGGCGAGCAGTACTTC. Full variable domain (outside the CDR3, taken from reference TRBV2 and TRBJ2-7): EPEVTQTPSHQVTQMGQEVILRCVPISNHLYFYWYRQILGQKVEFLVSFYNNEISEKSEIFDDQFSVERPDGSNFTLKIRSTKLEDSAMYFCASSEALASGKGEQYFGPGTRLTVT.

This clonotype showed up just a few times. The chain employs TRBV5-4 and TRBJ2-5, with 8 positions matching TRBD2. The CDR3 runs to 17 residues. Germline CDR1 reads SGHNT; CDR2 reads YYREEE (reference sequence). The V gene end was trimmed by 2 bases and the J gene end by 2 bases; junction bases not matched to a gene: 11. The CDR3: CASSFPSGGAKQETQYF. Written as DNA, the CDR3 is TGTGCCAGCAGCTTTCCCTCGGGGGGGGCTAAGCAAGAGACCCAGTACTTC.

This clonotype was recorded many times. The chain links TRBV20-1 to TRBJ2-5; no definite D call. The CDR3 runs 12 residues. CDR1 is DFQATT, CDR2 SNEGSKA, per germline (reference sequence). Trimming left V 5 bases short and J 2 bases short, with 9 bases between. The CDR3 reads CSAPPQQETQYF. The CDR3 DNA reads TGCAGTGCTCCTCCGCAGCAAGAGACCCAGTACTTC.

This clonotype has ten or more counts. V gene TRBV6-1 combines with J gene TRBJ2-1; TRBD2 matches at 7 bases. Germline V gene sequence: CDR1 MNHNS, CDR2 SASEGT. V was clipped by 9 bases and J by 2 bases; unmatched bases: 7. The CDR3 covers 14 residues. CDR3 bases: TGTGCCAGTCACCGGGGGGATACCTACAATGAGCAGTTCTTC. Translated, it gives CASHRGDTYNEQFF.

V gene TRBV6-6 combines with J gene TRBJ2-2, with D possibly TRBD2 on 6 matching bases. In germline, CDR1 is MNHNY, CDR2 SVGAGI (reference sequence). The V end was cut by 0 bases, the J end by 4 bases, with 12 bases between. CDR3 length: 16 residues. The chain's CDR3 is CASSYSLAVFTGELFF. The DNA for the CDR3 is TGTGCCAGCAGTTACTCATTAGCGGTTTTCACCGGGGAGCTGTTTTTT.

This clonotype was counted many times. CDR3 loop: CASSFIINNEQFF. In DNA, the CDR3 is TGTGCCAGCAGCTTTATCATCAACAATGAGCAGTTCTTC. The chain recombines TRBV11-2 with TRBJ2-1; D ambiguous. This CDR3 contains 13 residues. V gave up 3 bases and J gave up 5 bases, with 8 bases separating them. Germline CDR1 SGHAT, CDR2 FQNNGV.

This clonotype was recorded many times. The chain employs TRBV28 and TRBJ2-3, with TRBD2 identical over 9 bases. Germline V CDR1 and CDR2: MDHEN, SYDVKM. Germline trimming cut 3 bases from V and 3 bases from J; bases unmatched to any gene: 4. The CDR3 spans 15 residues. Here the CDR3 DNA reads TGTGCCAGCAGTTTCGATAGCGGGGGTACAGATACGCAGTATTTT. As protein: CASSFDSGGTDTQYF.

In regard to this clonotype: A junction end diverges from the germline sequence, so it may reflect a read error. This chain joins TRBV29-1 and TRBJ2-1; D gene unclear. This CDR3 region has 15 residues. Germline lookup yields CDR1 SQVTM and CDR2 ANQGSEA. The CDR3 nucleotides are TGCAGCTCCCGGGCAGACGTGAGCTCCAACAATGAGCAGTTCTTC. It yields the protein CSSRADVSSNNEQFF.

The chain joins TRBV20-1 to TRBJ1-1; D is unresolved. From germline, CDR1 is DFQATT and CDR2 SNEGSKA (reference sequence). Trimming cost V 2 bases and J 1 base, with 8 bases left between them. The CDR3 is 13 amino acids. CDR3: CSARNTRNTEAFF. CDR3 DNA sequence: TGCAGTGCTAGAAACACCAGGAACACTGAAGCTTTCTTT.

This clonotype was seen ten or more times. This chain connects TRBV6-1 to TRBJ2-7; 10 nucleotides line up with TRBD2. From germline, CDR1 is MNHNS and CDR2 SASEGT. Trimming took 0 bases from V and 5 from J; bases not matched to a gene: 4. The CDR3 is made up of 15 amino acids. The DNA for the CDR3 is TGTGCCAGCAGTGAAGCTCTAGCGGGAGCCCACGAGCAGTACTTC. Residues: CASSEALAGAHEQYF.

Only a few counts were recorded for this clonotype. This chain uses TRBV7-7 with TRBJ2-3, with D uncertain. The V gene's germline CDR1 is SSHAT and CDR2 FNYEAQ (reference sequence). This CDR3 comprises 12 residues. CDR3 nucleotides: TGTGCTAATGGGCGGAGCACAGATACGCAGTATTTT. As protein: CANGRSTDTQYF.

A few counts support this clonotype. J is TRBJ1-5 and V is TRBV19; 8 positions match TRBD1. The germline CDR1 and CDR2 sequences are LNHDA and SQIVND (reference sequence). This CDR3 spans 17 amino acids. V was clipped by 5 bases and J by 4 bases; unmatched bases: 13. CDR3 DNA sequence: TGTGCCAGTAGTCCCCGGGCCGGGACAGGATTGAATCAGCCCCAGCATTTT. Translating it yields CASSPRAGTGLNQPQHF.